The 28 T cell receptor beta chains below were found in one sample sequenced in a study of shared clonotypes between healthy human individuals. TCRdb's copy holds only in-frame clones and misses some; the assay was immunoSEQ multiplex PCR. Seen here are a few million clones, more than 80% observed once, and the top ten hold under 0.45%. Sequences were obtained from naive CD4+ T cells from PBMCs. Subset meaning: CD45RA+ positively selected. These receptors came from a man in his late teens or twenties in good health. Some clones in this sample may be carry-over from other donors' samples.

The chain employs TRBV28 and TRBJ2-7; D could derive from TRBD1 or TRBD2 (5 bases each). Per the germline V gene, CDR1 is MDHEN and CDR2 is SYDVKM. Trimming cost V 8 bases and J 3 bases, with 17 bases left between them. The CDR3 totals 14 residues. The CDR3 sequence is CASGGHSRGYEQYF. For the CDR3, the DNA is TGTGCCAGCGGCGGACATTCGAGGGGCTACGAGCAGTACTTC.

The J gene is TRBJ2-7, the V gene TRBV7-2; D gene uncertain. V lost 5 bases and J 0 bases, leaving 17 bases between the germline ends. This CDR3 has 16 residues. In germline, CDR1 is SGHTA, CDR2 FQGNSA. The CDR3 DNA follows: TGTGCCAGCAGCCAGTTCCGACCTACCCTCTCCTACGAGCAGTACTTC. Amino acid sequence: CASSQFRPTLSYEQYF.

As for this clone: The sample contains more than one DNA sequence encoding this CDR3. CDR3 nucleotides: TGTGCCAGCAGCTTACCGGGCACTGAAGCTTTCTTT. This translates into CASSLPGTEAFF. J is TRBJ1-1 and V is TRBV7-2, with D uncertain. The ends were cut back, 2 bases at V and 4 bases at J, with 5 bases in the middle. The V gene's germline CDR1 is SGHTA and CDR2 FQGNSA. This CDR3 has 12 residues.

V and J are TRBV19 and TRBJ1-2, with a tentative D call TRBD1 (6 bases). Germline CDR1 is LNHDA and CDR2 is SQIVND (reference sequence). CDR3 length equals 14 residues. The V and J ends lost 7 bases and 4 bases respectively, with 16 bases between them. The CDR3 region is CASIQTGHGYGYTF. The CDR3 DNA is TGTGCCAGTATCCAGACAGGTCATGGCTATGGCTACACCTTC.

The rearrangement uses TRBV5-1 and TRBJ1-4, with D possibly matching TRBD1 (5 bases). The CDR3 covers 14 residues. Trimming took off 4 bases at V and 8 bases at J, with 15 bases between the two ends. Germline CDR1 and CDR2: SGHRS and YFSETQ. The CDR3 sequence: CASSLRAMGEKLFF. For the CDR3, the DNA is TGCGCCAGCAGCCTCAGGGCGATGGGGGAAAAACTGTTTTTT.

Regarding this clone: The sample has other DNA sequences that encode this CDR3 too. This sequence joins TRBV5-1 and TRBJ2-2; 8 bases fit TRBD1. Germline lookup yields CDR1 SGHRS and CDR2 YFSETQ. This CDR3 region has 16 residues. Losses at the gene ends were 4 bases for V and 1 base for J; bases not matched to a gene: 6. In nucleotides, the CDR3 is TGCGCCAGCAGCCTTGGAGGGACAGGGAACACCGGGGAGCTGTTTTTT. This translates into CASSLGGTGNTGELFF.

This clone was counted only a few times. V is TRBV9 and J is TRBJ2-7, with 13 positions matching TRBD2. V lost 1 base to trimming and J lost 1 base; unmatched junction nucleotides: 5. This CDR3 region has 17 residues. The V gene's germline CDR1 is SGDLS and CDR2 YYNGEE. This CDR3 is CASSVSEGLAGSYEQYF. CDR3 nucleotides: TGTGCCAGCAGCGTATCCGAGGGACTAGCGGGATCCTACGAGCAGTACTTC.

This clone was detected once. The gene calls are TRBV6-5 and TRBJ2-7; TRBD2 matches at 12 bases. The CDR3 spans 15 residues. V trimming: 6 bases; J trimming: 4 bases; junction bases outside the gene matches: 7. CDR1 and CDR2 (germline): MNHEY, SVGAGI. The CDR3 here is CASRTSGSLPYEQYF. CDR3 coding DNA: TGTGCCAGCAGGACTAGCGGGAGTCTCCCTTACGAGCAGTACTTC.

J is TRBJ2-7 and V is TRBV28; D is uncertain. The length of the CDR3 is 10 residues. Germline V gives CDR1 MDHEN, CDR2 SYDVKM. Trimming stripped 10 bases from V and 7 bases from J, with 11 bases between. CDR3 residues: CATFEREQYF. Here the CDR3 DNA reads TGTGCCACCTTCGAGAGAGAGCAGTACTTC. The complete variable domain, with remaining parts taken from reference TRBV28 and TRBJ2-7, reads DVKVTQSSRYLVKRTGEKVFLECVQDMDHENMFWYRQDPGLGLRLIYFSYDVKMKEKGDIPEGYSVSREKKERFSLILESASTNQTSMYLCATFEREQYFGPGTRLTVT.

V usage is TRBV7-3 and J usage is TRBJ2-3; TRBD2 might be the D (5 bases). The length of the CDR3 is 15 residues. V gave up 5 bases and J gave up 3 bases, with 15 bases separating them. Germline values: CDR1 SGHTA, CDR2 FQGTGA. CDR3 region: CASSILGEKTDTQYF. The CDR3, as DNA: TGTGCCAGCAGCATCCTGGGAGAGAAGACAGATACGCAGTATTTT.

The table lists this clone with a few counts. The V call is TRBV4-2, the J call TRBJ1-2; no reliable D call. The germline V gene has CDR1 LGHNA and CDR2 YNFKEQ. CDR3 length: 15 amino acids. The ends were cut back, 2 bases at V and 0 bases at J, with 10 bases in the middle. The CDR3 region has the DNA TGTGCCAGCAGCCAACAGGCCGACTCTAACTATGGCTACACCTTC. It codes for CASSQQADSNYGYTF.

The chain couples TRBV28 to TRBJ1-3; no definite D call. Trimming took off 5 bases at V and 0 bases at J, with 14 bases between the two ends. CDR1 and CDR2 from the germline V gene are MDHEN and SYDVKM. This CDR3 contains 16 residues. The DNA for the CDR3 is TGTGCCAGCAGTACTCATCGACGGAACTCTGGAAACACCATATATTTT. Its protein product is CASSTHRRNSGNTIYF.

As regards this clone: This sample also contains other DNA sequences that code for the same CDR3. The rearrangement joins TRBV18 to TRBJ2-7; perhaps TRBD1 as D (5 bases). The CDR3 spans 13 residues. CDR1 KGHSH and CDR2 LQKENI come from the germline V gene. V lost 2 bases and J lost 2, with 7 bases in between. CDR3 residues: CASSPGAAYEQYF. DNA of the CDR3: TGTGCCAGCTCACCAGGGGCAGCCTACGAGCAGTACTTC.

This clone was detected once. The chain joins TRBV4-2 to TRBJ2-7; D possibly corresponds to TRBD1 (6 bases). V shed 2 bases and J shed 4 bases, with 15 bases lying between them. In germline, CDR1 is LGHNA, CDR2 YNFKEQ. The CDR3 covers 15 residues. CDR3: CASSQHRDTKYEQYF. CDR3 DNA sequence: TGTGCCAGCAGCCAACATAGGGACACCAAATACGAGCAGTACTTC.

The chain has TRBV9 and TRBJ2-5; possible D gene TRBD2, 6 bases. CDR1 is SGDLS and CDR2 is YYNGEE in the germline V gene. V was trimmed by 3 bases and J by 5 bases, leaving 20 bases between them. This CDR3 has 16 amino acids. The CDR3 region is CASSASPGPRGETQYF. The CDR3 region has the DNA TGTGCCAGCAGCGCCAGTCCGGGTCCTCGGGGGGAGACCCAGTACTTC.

J is TRBJ2-7 and V is TRBV12-2; whether TRBD2, the table's D call, matches the DNA was not checked. TRBV12-2 corresponds to a pseudogene. This CDR3 region has 17 residues. CDR3 loop: CASRLARGGASSYEQYF. The CDR3 bases are TGTGCAAGTCGCTTAGCGCGGGGCGGGGCGAGCTCCTACGAGCAGTACTTC.

As DNA, the CDR3 is TGTGCCAGCAGCACCCAAACTAGCGGGGCCTCCTACAATGAGCAGTTCTTC. Translation: CASSTQTSGASYNEQFF. The chain recombines TRBV9 with TRBJ2-1; 10 nucleotides match TRBD2. This CDR3 contains 17 residues. Trimming removed 4 bases from V and 0 bases from J; junction bases left unmatched: 7. The germline V gene encodes CDR1 SGDLS and CDR2 YYNGEE.

The V gene is TRBV10-3, the J gene TRBJ1-2, with D unresolved. V shed 0 bases and J shed 8 bases, with 4 bases lying between them. The CDR3 loop spans 11 amino acids. Germline V gives CDR1 ENHRY, CDR2 SYGVKD. CDR3: CAISESLGYTF. CDR3 bases: TGTGCCATCAGTGAGTCGTTAGGCTACACCTTC.

The chain is built from TRBV7-9 and TRBJ1-3; D may be TRBD1 (5 bases). The V and J ends lost 5 bases and 4 bases respectively, with 18 bases between them. Germline V gene sequence: CDR1 SEHNR, CDR2 FQNEAQ (reference sequence). This CDR3 comprises 16 residues. The CDR3 DNA reads TGTGCCAGCAGCCATCATCGACAGCCTTCCGGAAACACCATATATTTT. Its protein is CASSHHRQPSGNTIYF.

The rearrangement uses TRBV6-1 and TRBJ1-2; no reliable D call. The ends were cut back, 4 bases at V and 8 bases at J, with 20 bases in the middle. CDR1 MNHNS and CDR2 SASEGT come from the germline V gene. This CDR3 has 15 amino acids. CDR3 DNA: TGTGCCAGCAGTGCACAAACAGATAACCTCGGGGGCTACACCTTC. Its protein is CASSAQTDNLGGYTF.

This clone is a singleton in its sample. The rearrangement joins TRBV5-4 to TRBJ2-2, with 11 bases lining up with TRBD2. Germline CDR1 SGHNT, CDR2 YYREEE (reference sequence). The length of the CDR3 is 18 residues. With 0 bases clipped from V and 4 bases from J, the junction kept 8 bases outside the gene matches. The CDR3 loop reads CASSLGLAGRGGTGELFF. CDR3 nucleotide sequence: TGTGCCAGCAGCTTGGGACTAGCGGGGAGAGGGGGCACCGGGGAGCTGTTTTTT.

V and J are TRBV15 and TRBJ2-1, with D hard to call. Deletions cut 0 bases from V and 2 bases from J, with 11 bases between. CDR3 length: 16 amino acids. CDR1 is LNHNV and CDR2 is YYDKDF in the germline V gene (reference sequence). The CDR3 DNA follows: TGTGCCACCAGCAGAGAAGCTCTTAGGGCCTACAATGAGCAGTTCTTC. Its protein is CATSREALRAYNEQFF.

The chain recombines TRBV5-1 with TRBJ2-1; 11 positions match TRBD1. Looked up from germline, CDR1 is SGHRS and CDR2 is YFSETQ. The CDR3 spans 15 residues. Germline trimming cut 3 bases from V and 7 bases from J; bases unmatched to any gene: 6. CDR3 sequence reads: CASSSWTGGLNEQFF. For the CDR3, the DNA is TGCGCCAGCAGCTCTTGGACAGGGGGCTTGAATGAGCAGTTCTTC.

As concerns this clone: Additional DNA sequences in this sample encode the identical CDR3. The gene calls are TRBV28 and TRBJ1-3; a weak D match, TRBD1 (5 bases). V lost 2 bases, J lost 2 bases, and 7 bases lay in between. Germline lookup yields CDR1 MDHEN and CDR2 SYDVKM. This CDR3 is built from 14 residues. The CDR3 DNA reads as TGTGCCAGCAGTTTAGGGGGAGCTGGAAACACCATATATTTT. Residues: CASSLGGAGNTIYF. The whole variable domain, filled in from reference TRBV28 and TRBJ1-3, reads DVKVTQSSRYLVKRTGEKVFLECVQDMDHENMFWYRQDPGLGLRLIYFSYDVKMKEKGDIPEGYSVSREKKERFSLILESASTNQTSMYLCASSLGGAGNTIYFGEGSWLTVV.

The chain uses TRBV9 and TRBJ2-3; no firm D call. Germline V gene data show CDR1 as SGDLS and CDR2 as YYNGEE. This CDR3 spans 13 amino acids. The V end lost 4 bases, the J end lost 2 bases, and 8 bases lay between the germline ends. The CDR3 region has the DNA TGTGCCAGCAGCTCCCCGTCCACAGATACGCAGTATTTT. Protein sequence: CASSSPSTDTQYF.

A single count supports this clone. This rearrangement joins TRBV10-3 to TRBJ2-7, with a weak D call TRBD1 (6 bases). Germline V gives CDR1 ENHRY, CDR2 SYGVKD. The CDR3 runs to 14 residues. Trimming stripped 4 bases from V and 0 bases from J, with 10 bases between. The CDR3 DNA follows: TGTGCCATCAGTGGCGGACAGAGCTCCTACGAGCAGTACTTC. It is translated as CAISGGQSSYEQYF.

As regards this clone: Other DNA variants within this sample encode the same CDR3. The chain joins TRBV18 to TRBJ2-7, with TRBD1 identical over 11 bases. CDR3 length: 15 residues. The germline V gene has CDR1 KGHSH and CDR2 LQKENI. Trimming removed 6 bases from V and 3 bases from J; junction bases left unmatched: 7. The CDR3 nucleotides read TGTGCCAGCTCTCTGGGGACAGGGGGGGGCTACGAGCAGTACTTC. Encoded protein: CASSLGTGGGYEQYF.

V and J are TRBV5-5 and TRBJ2-7; TRBD2 matches 13 bases. Germline lookup yields CDR1 SGHKS and CDR2 YYEKEE (reference sequence). Losses at the gene ends were 1 base for V and 6 bases for J; bases not matched to a gene: 10. This CDR3 has 17 amino acids. CDR3 DNA sequence: TGTGCCAGCAGCTTGTTCGGGACTAGCGGGATGTCGCCCGAGCAGTACTTC. Residues: CASSLFGTSGMSPEQYF.